This TCR beta chain emerged from a study of shared clonotypes between healthy human individuals. Germline V CDR1 and CDR2: MGHRA, YSYEKL. CDR3 length: 16 amino acids. The V end was cut by 0 bases, the J end by 3 bases, with 12 bases between. The protocol was immunoSEQ multiplex PCR, while the TCRdb copy is restricted to in-frame clones and leaves out a portion. This sample has roughly 1 million clones, with roughly 80% found just once. The chain couples TRBV4-1 to TRBJ1-5; D perhaps matches TRBD1 (5 bases). Sequencing used memory CD4+ T cells sorted from blood. Subset meaning: CD45RA-negative fraction. The sequence was obtained from a man aged 18-30 years in good health. The CDR3 bases are TGCGCCAGCAGCCAAGACACAGGCTCTGCCAATCAGCCCCAGCATTTT. Translation: CASSQDTGSANQPQHF.